This paragraph covers one T cell receptor (beta chain) sequence. This record comes from a study of blood T cell repertoires in COVID-19. Whole-study context: Sample material is recorded as cDNA or gDNA derived from T cells, B-cell-depleted T cells, or PBMCs.

The CDR3 has 14 residues. J was trimmed by 4 bases and V by 4 bases; bases with no gene match: 3. Germline V gives CDR1 LGHDT, CDR2 YNNKEL (reference sequence). Per the study methods: Reference gene primer amplification gave nucleated cell count estimates. The repertoire was sequenced with immunoSEQ multiplex PCR; TCRdb's copy has only in-frame clones and lacks some. The V and J calls and clone size are taken from that table; D and trimming were inferred from the DNA. The table has fewer than 500,000 clones, approximately 77% seen once; the top ten hold about 1.2%. The TCR was taken from a human donor with acute or convalescent COVID-19. The donor label of this sample is uncertain. Material for sequencing was peripheral blood. This sequence joins TRBV3-1 (or the pseudogene TRBV3-2) and TRBJ2-2; 7 nucleotides match TRBD2. The CDR3 protein is CASSRTSATGELFF. CDR3 nucleotide sequence: TGTGCCAGCAGCCGCACTAGCGCCACCGGGGAGCTGTTTTTT.